This note documents a single T cell receptor beta chain sequence. This clone was observed a single time. Its antigen target is currently unknown. Per-base qualities were not stored, and no clone one base away is much larger. These data come from a study of shared clonotypes between healthy human individuals (dated by TCRdb to about 2020). General notes on the study: The cohort included three men and a couple of women between 18 and 49 years of age. Each donor's leukapheresis produced roughly between roughly 0.85 and 10 billion PBMCs. For each donor, CD4 naive and CD4 memory were each given three plates, CD8 naive was given two plates, and CD8 memory was given one plate. The study deeply sequenced blood TCR repertoires of about 5 healthy adults to estimate repertoire size and the extent of clonotype sharing between individuals. Libraries were prepared and TCR repertoires were sequenced by different laboratories using diverse techniques, in order to increase sequencing depth and limit assay-specific biases.

According to the germline V gene (reference sequence), CDR1 reads GTSNPN and CDR2 reads SVGIG. V is shortened by 2 bases, J by 8 bases, and the region joining them spans 12 bases. Including the terminal cysteine and phenylalanine, the CDR3 comprises 12 residues. Only the CDR3 part of the read is kept: 36 bases, read in frame from the first base. The donors were healthy, HIV-negative adults who had no recently reported acute infections or vaccinations. Only Caucasian adults living in Nashville, Tennessee, USA were represented among the donors. Magnetic negative selection was used to enrich CD4+ T cells, after which naive cells were positively selected on CD45RA and the negative fraction became the memory subset. Blood was obtained by leukapheresis, after which PBMCs were separated by Ficoll-Histopaque density gradient centrifugation and cryopreserved in liquid nitrogen vapor phase. Purity and quantity of every magnetically sorted T cell population were checked by analytical flow cytometry. Genomic DNA was isolated from every sorted fraction and measured by UV absorbance on a Nanodrop 2000c.

Using the deep immunoSEQ assay, multiplex PCR amplified TCR CDR3 regions from genomic DNA. Extracted genomic DNA from each cell subset was distributed evenly across all wells of several immunoSEQ 96-well plates, and each plate was treated as a replicate. Each replicate PCR for sorted subsets received around 200 ng genomic DNA, equal to roughly 30,000 T cell genomes. The purified libraries were quantified using a Qubit 3.0 fluorometer, sized with a Bioanalyzer 2100, and then quantified again using the KAPA Library Quantification kit. Every immunoSEQ 96-well plate was sequenced on a separate single-read 150-cycle Illumina NextSeq 550 flow cell. On the study's bioinformatics: The immunoSEQ output contained only junctional sequences without quality scores, so filtering could not match that applied to full-length reads. To assign V/J genes and CDR3, sequences were annotated against IMGT germline references using PyIR, a Python wrapper for IgBLAST v1.9. Reads with weak V/J assignments (E-value above 1e-6), missing CDR3, stop codons, out-of-frame junctions, or ambiguous translated residues were removed. V3J clonotypes were defined by identical inferred V gene, J gene, and CDR3 amino acid sequence. To compute the percentage overlap between repertoires, the number of shared unique clonotypes was divided by the size of the smaller repertoire. Repertoire richness was assessed with RTK rarefaction, the Chao1 estimator, and Recon v2.1 estimates of unobserved clonotypes. OLGA was used to compute generation probabilities for all TCRbeta clonotypes that the gDNA method yielded from a handful of donors. The immuneACCESS repertoire file appears here via TCRdb, limited to in-frame rearrangements. These files lack a portion of the clones; in checked studies, under half of the deficit traces to unresolved V genes, and the cause of the others is not known. That table supplies the V and J calls and clone size; D and trimming were determined from the DNA. Present in this sample are about 2.3 million clones, just under 95% of which were seen just once. 0.37% of the sample comes from the top ten.

Overall results and qualifications from the work: Higher generation probabilities were observed for clonotypes shared by all four sorted-subset donors than for non-shared clonotypes. Approximately 5% of naive CD4, around 3.6% of naive CD8, approximately 2% of memory CD4, and 0.4% of memory CD8 clonotypes were shared across a few donors. Larger estimated clonotype richness was generally found for naive subsets than for memory subsets. Pairwise subsampling led to the expectation that sequencing depth would affect the degree of clonotype sharing among donors. Even with the large sequencing depth, rarefaction of the sorted-subset datasets indicated that sequencing was incomplete. Sampling was limited to blood, and TCR repertoires in tissue likely differ from TCR repertoires in blood. Because the study included only a small number of donors, the genetic and exposure-history diversity represented was limited.

The rearranged chain carries TRBV30 and TRBJ1-2; the D gene is possibly TRBD1, with 5 bases matching. The sample comprised naive CD4+ T cells from PBMCs. The label giving this sample's cell subset or site can be read as: CD45RA+ positively selected. This clonotype was obtained from a man between 18 and 35 years old in good health. Some clones in this sample may be carry-over from other donors' samples. This receptor has the CDR3 CAWSPGPAGYTF. Here is the DNA: TGTGCCTGGAGTCCGGGGCCCGCCGGCTACACCTTC.